These 29 T cell receptor beta chains were sequenced from one sample in a study of control samples from healthy donors and cancer patients. Produced via immunoSEQ multiplex PCR; TCRdb's table is partial and in-frame only. Here the sample spans around 57,000 clones, approximately 90% being singletons. The source material was PBMCs. These receptors were collected from a man aged 25 to 40 with colorectal cancer.

J is TRBJ1-2 and V is TRBV5-8, with D uncertain. The CDR3 totals 12 residues. V was trimmed by 0 bases and J by 4 bases, leaving 4 bases between them. Per the germline V gene, CDR1 is SGHTS and CDR2 is YDEGEE. The CDR3 bases are TGTGCCAGCAGCTTGGCGATCTATGGCTACACCTTC. This encodes CASSLAIYGYTF.

The rearrangement joins TRBV19 to TRBJ2-1; D is uncertain. Trimming removed 2 bases at V and 7 bases at J, with 21 bases between. The CDR3 has 17 amino acids. From germline, CDR1 is LNHDA and CDR2 SQIVND (reference sequence). In DNA form, the CDR3 reads TGTGCCAGTAGTATACTTCTCAGGAGTCCCTCCAAGAATGAGCAGTTCTTC. It specifies CASSILLRSPSKNEQFF.

This clone was found once. V and J are TRBV3-1 (or the pseudogene TRBV3-2) and TRBJ2-1, with D hard to call. Germline V lookup: CDR1 LGHDT, CDR2 YNNKEL (reference sequence). The CDR3 consists of 16 residues. V dropped 0 bases and J dropped 7 bases, with 16 bases sitting between them. CDR3 protein: CASSQDWGVIRNEQFF. CDR3 bases: TGTGCCAGCAGCCAAGATTGGGGTGTAATAAGGAATGAGCAGTTCTTC.

The V and J genes are TRBV6-5 and TRBJ2-3; D remains ambiguous. Deletions cut 8 bases from V and 5 bases from J, with 11 bases between. Germline CDR1 is MNHEY and CDR2 is SVGAGI. The CDR3 has 12 residues. CDR3 nucleotides: TGTGCCAGCGGGTTGGTTCAAGATACGCAGTATTTT. Translation: CASGLVQDTQYF.

This clone has just one count. This chain connects TRBV7-8 to TRBJ1-1, with D hard to call. Trimming took 4 bases from V and 3 from J, leaving 15 bases between them. This CDR3 contains 15 residues. From germline, CDR1 is SGHVS and CDR2 FQNEAQ. This CDR3 reads CASSYDKGMDTEAFF. CDR3 nucleotide sequence: TGTGCCAGCAGCTATGACAAGGGTATGGACACTGAAGCTTTCTTT.

This chain links TRBV4-3 with TRBJ2-1; no firm D call. CDR1 and CDR2 from the germline V gene are LGHNA and YSLEER. V lost 4 bases and J 7 bases, leaving 17 bases between the germline ends. This CDR3 is built from 15 residues. CDR3 bases: TGCGCCAGCAGCCCCCGGCTCCTGAAGGGTAATGAGCAGTTCTTC. As protein: CASSPRLLKGNEQFF.

The rearrangement uses TRBV23-1 and TRBJ1-1; D remains ambiguous. TRBV23-1 counts as an open reading frame of uncertain function. The V end was cut by 5 bases, the J end by 4 bases, with 11 bases between. The CDR3 contains 13 residues. The CDR3 protein is CASSSGSSTEAFF. CDR3 in DNA: TGCGCCAGCAGTTCGGGGTCCTCCACTGAAGCTTTCTTT.

The rearrangement joins TRBV9 to TRBJ1-5, with TRBD1 as a possible D gene (6 bases). V was clipped by 1 base and J by 1 base, with 9 bases between them. The CDR3 length is 15 residues. Per the germline V gene, CDR1 is SGDLS and CDR2 is YYNGEE. The CDR3 loop reads CASSVSGDSNQPQHF. The CDR3 DNA follows: TGTGCCAGCAGCGTATCAGGGGACAGCAATCAGCCCCAGCATTTT.

The V call is TRBV6-5, the J call TRBJ1-4; maybe TRBD1 (6 bases). The germline gives CDR1 MNHEY, CDR2 SVGAGI. This CDR3 is 12 amino acids long. Trimming removed 8 bases at V and 7 bases at J, with 11 bases between. The CDR3 nucleotides are TGTGCCAGCCGGGACACCAGTGAAAAACTGTTTTTT. Translating gives CASRDTSEKLFF.

J is TRBJ1-3 and V is TRBV3-1 (or the pseudogene TRBV3-2); D is unclear. V was shortened by 4 bases and J by 1 base, with 8 bases between the two germline ends. Germline V gene sequence: CDR1 LGHDT, CDR2 YNNKEL (reference sequence). The CDR3 loop spans 14 amino acids. The CDR3 DNA sequence: TGTGCCAGCAGCCTAGATAGGTCTGGAAACACCATATATTTT. Encoded protein: CASSLDRSGNTIYF.

The chain links TRBV19 to TRBJ2-3, with D uncertain. Trimming removed 5 bases from V and 0 bases from J, with 6 bases in between. This CDR3 comprises 13 residues. Germline CDR1 reads LNHDA; CDR2 reads SQIVND (reference sequence). The DNA of the CDR3 is TGTGCCAGTAGTCCGGACAGCACAGATACGCAGTATTTT. It is translated as CASSPDSTDTQYF.

This clone was seen just once. The chain combines TRBV19 with TRBJ1-2; tentatively, D is TRBD1 (6 bases). Per germline, CDR1 LNHDA and CDR2 SQIVND (reference sequence). The CDR3 extends over 16 amino acids. V lost 6 bases and J 2 bases, leaving 19 bases between the germline ends. The CDR3 coding sequence is TGTGCCAGTAGAAGCGGTCAGGGGAGGATCAACTATGGCTACACCTTC. This sequence encodes CASRSGQGRINYGYTF.

The rearrangement uses TRBV7-8 and TRBJ2-7; no clear D. The CDR3 extends over 16 amino acids. The germline V gene has CDR1 SGHVS and CDR2 FQNEAQ. V dropped 4 bases and J dropped 2 bases, with 18 bases sitting between them. The CDR3 region has the DNA TGTGCCAGCAGCTCGCCCGGACGGCTGCTACCCTACGAGCAGTACTTC. Its translation is CASSSPGRLLPYEQYF.

This chain connects TRBV19 to TRBJ1-2; 7 bases map to TRBD1. Trimming cost V 0 bases and J 5 bases; bases outside gene matches: 15. Germline-derived CDR1 and CDR2 are LNHDA and SQIVND (reference sequence). The CDR3 covers 18 residues. CDR3 sequence (DNA): TGTGCCAGTAGTATAGATACCCACCCTTGGACAGGAGTTTATGGCTACACCTTC. Translation: CASSIDTHPWTGVYGYTF.

The chain employs TRBV7-2 and TRBJ2-2, with TRBD1 as a possible D gene (6 bases). This CDR3 comprises 14 residues. Trimming removed 6 bases from V and 1 base from J, with 9 bases in between. Germline CDR1 SGHTA, CDR2 FQGNSA. The CDR3 region has the DNA TGTGCCAGCAGGGGGGCCTGGAACACCGGGGAGCTGTTTTTT. Translating gives CASRGAWNTGELFF.

This rearrangement joins TRBV3-1 (or the pseudogene TRBV3-2) to TRBJ2-7, with D perhaps matching TRBD1 or TRBD2 (5 bases each). In germline, CDR1 is LGHDT, CDR2 YNNKEL (reference sequence). V was pared by 2 bases and J by 0 bases, with 8 bases between. The CDR3 loop spans 14 amino acids. CDR3 in DNA: TGTGCCAGCAGCCAATTAGGGACCTCCTACGAGCAGTACTTC. It translates to CASSQLGTSYEQYF.

This sequence joins TRBV5-6 and TRBJ1-3, with unresolved D. Germline V CDR1 and CDR2: SGHDT, YYEEEE. V was pared by 1 base and J by 2 bases, with 7 bases between. This CDR3 has 14 residues. The CDR3 spells CASSLSLPGNTIYF. The DNA for the CDR3 is TGTGCCAGCAGCTTGTCTCTTCCTGGAAACACCATATATTTT.

The J gene is TRBJ1-1, the V gene TRBV5-1, with 7 nucleotides matching TRBD1. The length of the CDR3 is 15 residues. CDR1 is SGHRS, CDR2 YFSETQ, per germline. V dropped 2 bases and J dropped 7; count of bases not matched to a gene: 11. The CDR3 sequence is CASSFNRGPGDEAFF. The DNA for the CDR3 is TGCGCCAGCAGCTTCAACAGGGGCCCCGGGGATGAAGCTTTCTTT.

The V gene is TRBV27, the J gene TRBJ2-7; the D is unclear. This CDR3 region has 14 residues. Germline CDR1 and CDR2: MNHEY and SMNVEV (reference sequence). Trimming took 0 bases from V and 3 from J, leaving 9 bases between them. This chain's CDR3 is CASSLSFSFYEQYF. In DNA, the CDR3 is TGTGCCAGCAGTTTATCGTTCAGTTTCTACGAGCAGTACTTC.

CDR3 region: CASSLGWGENTEAFF. As DNA, the CDR3 is TGTGCCAGCAGCTTGGGTTGGGGGGAGAACACTGAAGCTTTCTTT. The chain links TRBV7-2 to TRBJ1-1, with D tentatively TRBD1 (5 bases). The V gene lost 3 bases and the J gene lost 1 base, with 12 bases spanning the gap. The length of the CDR3 is 15 residues. CDR1 and CDR2 from the germline V gene are SGHTA and FQGNSA.

The rearrangement uses TRBV24-1 and TRBJ2-3; the D is unclear. Trimming took 9 bases from V and 5 from J, leaving 8 bases between them. Germline CDR1 reads KGHDR; CDR2 reads SFDVKD. CDR3 length equals 11 residues. CDR3 protein: CATEWGDTQYF. As DNA, the CDR3 is TGTGCCACCGAATGGGGAGATACGCAGTATTTT.

The V and J genes are TRBV19 and TRBJ2-1; a possible D gene is TRBD1 (5 bases). Germline V gives CDR1 LNHDA, CDR2 SQIVND (reference sequence). The CDR3 contains 14 residues. V lost 4 bases and J lost 5, with 12 bases in between. CDR3 residues: CASSRGDTHNEQFF. CDR3 DNA sequence: TGTGCCAGTAGTAGGGGCGACACACACAATGAGCAGTTCTTC.

The V gene is TRBV5-6, the J gene TRBJ2-7, with 9 bases matching TRBD1. The germline V gene has CDR1 SGHDT and CDR2 YYEEEE. J lost 6 bases, V lost 3 bases, and 7 bases had no gene match. This CDR3 spans 14 amino acids. The CDR3 DNA follows: TGTGCCAGCAGCTACCGGGACAGGGTTTTCGAGCAGTACTTC. Encoded protein: CASSYRDRVFEQYF.

The CDR3 sequence is CASSLAGASGGYTF. The DNA for the CDR3 is TGTGCCAGCAGCTTAGCAGGGGCGTCGGGCGGCTACACCTTC. The V and J genes are TRBV7-8 and TRBJ1-2; D might be TRBD1 (5 bases). Germline V gives CDR1 SGHVS, CDR2 FQNEAQ. This CDR3 is 14 amino acids long. Trimming left V 0 bases short and J 8 bases short, with 13 bases between.

This clone was counted only a few times. The chain joins TRBV4-1 to TRBJ1-2, with a possible D match to TRBD1 (6 bases). Germline V gene sequence: CDR1 MGHRA, CDR2 YSYEKL. There are 18 residues in the CDR3. With 2 bases removed from V and 4 bases from J, the gap between germline ends came to 23 bases. CDR3 amino acids: CASSQLTSGQKGFYGYTF. As DNA, the CDR3 is TGCGCCAGCAGCCAACTTACGAGTGGACAGAAGGGATTCTATGGCTACACCTTC.

The chain carries TRBV6-2 or TRBV6-3 and TRBJ2-5; TRBD2 is a possible D gene (6 bases). Germline-derived CDR1 and CDR2 are MNHEY and SVGEGT. The CDR3 length is 16 residues. Trimming stripped 1 base from V and 1 base from J, with 13 bases between. CDR3 coding DNA: TGTGCCAGCAGTTACTTGGCGGGGACCTTCCAAGAGACCCAGTACTTC. Translating it yields CASSYLAGTFQETQYF.

The V call is TRBV7-9, the J call TRBJ1-5; D may be TRBD1 (5 bases). This CDR3 has 16 residues. The germline gives CDR1 SEHNR, CDR2 FQNEAQ (reference sequence). The V gene lost 3 bases and the J gene lost 3 bases, with 15 bases spanning the gap. The CDR3 DNA is TGTGCCAGCAGCTTGGGGGGTAGTTGGGCCAATCAGCCCCAGCATTTT. Protein: CASSLGGSWANQPQHF.

The chain is built from TRBV18 and TRBJ1-2; perhaps TRBD1 as D (5 bases). The CDR3 contains 14 residues. Germline V gene sequence: CDR1 KGHSH, CDR2 LQKENI. V was shortened by 3 bases and J by 2 bases, with 10 bases between the two germline ends. DNA for the CDR3: TGTGCCAGCTCACCTCGCCCAGGGAACTATGGCTACACCTTC. It specifies CASSPRPGNYGYTF.

V and J are TRBV6-2 or TRBV6-3 and TRBJ2-1; the D is unclear. V lost 5 bases and J 6 bases, leaving 8 bases between the germline ends. The V gene's germline CDR1 is MNHEY and CDR2 SVGEGT. CDR3 length: 12 amino acids. CDR3 nucleotides: TGTGCCAGCAGTCGGCGGCGCAATGAGCAGTTCTTC. Its translation: CASSRRRNEQFF.